This TCR beta chain was documented in a study of T cells in Graves' hyperthyroidism and ophthalmopathy. Findings and limits, study-wide: Most thyroid clonotypes expanded above 0.001 were also detected in blood.

From RNA transcripts, TCR beta CDR3 regions were amplified. An initial round of RT-PCR targeting the TCR CDR3 relied on the HTBI primer set. TCRdb called the multiplex PCR reads again in MiXCR, with one record for every CDR3 protein. The sample records about 520,000 distinct CDR3 sequences, 24% being singletons. Remarks on this clonotype: The target antigen is unknown. The junction departs from the called germline gene at one end, perhaps through a read error.

In germline, CDR1 is SNHLY, CDR2 FYNNEI. There are 15 residues in the CDR3. The source of the PBMCs was over 8.5 ml of fresh peripheral blood. The source is a woman aged 25 to 39 with Graves' ophthalmopathy. Sequencing was performed on blood. The rearrangement joins TRBV2 to TRBJ1-5; maybe TRBD1 (5 bases). The CDR3, as DNA: TGTGCCAGCAGACCGACAGCCGATAGCAATCAGCCCCAACATTTT. It yields the protein CASRPTADSNQPQHF.